The 11 T cell receptor beta chains below come from one sample, sequenced in a study of T cell responses to AZD1222 COVID-19 vaccine. The protocol was immunoSEQ multiplex PCR, while the TCRdb copy is restricted to in-frame clones and leaves out a portion. The sample holds about 120,000 clones, roughly nine tenths seen once. Sequenced here: peripheral blood, sampled 28 days after the second AZD1222 dose. These receptors originate from an adult who received the AZD1222 COVID-19 vaccine.

The V gene is TRBV5-4, the J gene TRBJ2-1; D is unresolved. Germline-derived CDR1 and CDR2 are SGHNT and YYREEE (reference sequence). The CDR3 consists of 12 residues. V was trimmed by 1 base and J by 9 bases, leaving 8 bases between them. The CDR3 DNA follows: TGTGCCAGCAGCTTGCCGGTGGGTGAGCAGTTCTTC. Amino acids: CASSLPVGEQFF. Full variable domain (rest looked up from reference TRBV5-4 and TRBJ2-1): ETGVTQSPTHLIKTRGQQVTLRCSSQSGHNTVSWYQQALGQGPQFIFQYYREEENGRGNFPPRFSGLQFPNYSSELNVNALELDDSALYLCASSLPVGEQFFGPGTRLTVL.

The chain links TRBV19 to TRBJ1-2, with TRBD1 identical over 8 bases. The CDR3 totals 15 residues. J lost 4 bases, V lost 6 bases, and 10 bases had no gene match. Germline CDR1 LNHDA, CDR2 SQIVND (reference sequence). The CDR3 spells CASRKDRGFVYGYTF. For the CDR3, the DNA is TGTGCCAGTAGAAAAGACAGGGGTTTTGTCTATGGCTACACCTTC. Full variable domain (missing parts from reference TRBV19 and TRBJ1-2): DGGITQSPKYLFRKEGQNVTLSCEQNLNHDAMYWYRQDPGQGLRLIYYSQIVNDFQKGDIAEGYSVSREKKESFPLTVTSAQKNPTAFYLCASRKDRGFVYGYTFGSGTRLTVV.

This clone was detected only once. The chain has TRBV24-1 and TRBJ2-5, with D possibly called TRBD1 or TRBD2 (6 bases each). The CDR3 contains 14 residues. Germline CDR1 reads KGHDR; CDR2 reads SFDVKD. Deletions cut 7 bases from V and 1 base from J, with 12 bases between. CDR3 in amino acids: CATSSGDIQETQYF. CDR3 sequence (DNA): TGTGCCACCAGCTCGGGGGACATCCAAGAGACCCAGTACTTC.

The V call is TRBV12-1, the J call TRBJ2-7. TRBV12-1 counts as a pseudogene. The CDR3 covers 14 residues. CDR3 coding DNA: TGTGCCAGCAGCTTGGGGACGGTGAGCTACGAGCAGTACTTC. Encoded protein: CASSLGTVSYEQYF.

The V and J genes are TRBV24-1 and TRBJ1-1, with a possible D match to TRBD1 (6 bases). The CDR3 contains 15 residues. CDR1 KGHDR and CDR2 SFDVKD come from the germline V gene. V dropped 5 bases and J dropped 1 base, with 13 bases sitting between them. The CDR3 loop reads CATSGGGRGNTEAFF. CDR3 coding DNA: TGTGCCACCAGTGGGGGGGGCCGGGGGAACACTGAAGCTTTCTTT.

The chain joins TRBV19 to TRBJ1-2; no reliable D call. V gave up 2 bases and J gave up 4 bases, with 17 bases separating them. Germline V gene lookup returns CDR1 LNHDA and CDR2 SQIVND (reference sequence). The CDR3 loop spans 16 amino acids. The DNA of the CDR3 is TGTGCCAGTAGTATATTGGGGAACCGAAGATTCTATGGCTACACCTTC. The encoded protein is CASSILGNRRFYGYTF.

Here the CDR3 reads CARTFSDRGRDTQYF. Here the CDR3 DNA reads TGTGCCAGAACGTTTAGCGACAGGGGGCGAGATACGCAGTATTTT. The chain couples TRBV7-5 to TRBJ2-3; the table's D call, TRBD1, was not checked against the DNA. TRBV7-5 is noted as a pseudogene. The CDR3 has 15 residues.

The chain links TRBV4-3 to TRBJ2-5, with 8 nucleotides matching TRBD2. The junction had 6 bases not matched to a gene; V was cut back by 1 base and J by 5 bases. Germline values: CDR1 LGHNA, CDR2 YSLEER. This CDR3 is built from 15 residues. CDR3 DNA: TGCGCCAGCAGCCAAGTTCGGGGGGGCCGGGAGACCCAGTACTTC. This sequence encodes CASSQVRGGRETQYF.

This chain connects TRBV28 to TRBJ2-1; TRBD2 agrees at 9 bases. Germline V gene sequence: CDR1 MDHEN, CDR2 SYDVKM. The CDR3 extends over 16 amino acids. J was trimmed by 0 bases and V by 4 bases; bases with no gene match: 4. The CDR3 sequence: CASSSLSGGSYNEQFF. DNA of the CDR3: TGTGCCAGCAGTTCTCTTAGCGGGGGCTCCTACAATGAGCAGTTCTTC.

The chain recombines TRBV7-2 with TRBJ1-6; D remains ambiguous. The CDR3 has 15 residues. Germline V lookup: CDR1 SGHTA, CDR2 FQGNSA. Trimming removed 7 bases from V and 9 bases from J, with 19 bases in between. The CDR3 loop reads CASTQPPGVGSPLHF. Written as DNA, the CDR3 is TGTGCCAGCACCCAACCCCCGGGAGTTGGTTCACCCCTCCACTTT.

A few counts support this clone. The chain carries TRBV6-5 and TRBJ1-4; 9 bases agree with TRBD1. The V and J ends lost 6 bases and 8 bases, in that order; junction bases with no gene match: 7. CDR1 is MNHEY and CDR2 is SVGAGI in the germline V gene. This CDR3 contains 14 residues. CDR3 protein: CASRRDREFEKLFF. For the CDR3, the DNA is TGTGCCAGCAGGAGGGACAGGGAATTCGAAAAACTGTTTTTT.